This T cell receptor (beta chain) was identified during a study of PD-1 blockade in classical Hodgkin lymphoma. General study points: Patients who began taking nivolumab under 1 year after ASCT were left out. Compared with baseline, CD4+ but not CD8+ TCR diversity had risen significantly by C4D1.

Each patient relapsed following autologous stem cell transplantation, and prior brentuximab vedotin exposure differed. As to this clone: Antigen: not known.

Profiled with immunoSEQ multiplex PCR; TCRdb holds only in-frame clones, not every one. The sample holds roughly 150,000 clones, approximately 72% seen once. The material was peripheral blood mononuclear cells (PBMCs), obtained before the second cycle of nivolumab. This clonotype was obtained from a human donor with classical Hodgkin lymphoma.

DNA of the CDR3: TGTGCCAGCTCACCACTTGGACAGGGCGGCACTGAAGCTTTCTTT. It translates to CASSPLGQGGTEAFF. The chain employs TRBV18 and TRBJ1-1; 8 bases are a match to TRBD1. Germline V CDR1 and CDR2: KGHSH, LQKENI. J lost 4 bases, V lost 1 base, and 5 bases had no gene match. This CDR3 spans 15 amino acids.